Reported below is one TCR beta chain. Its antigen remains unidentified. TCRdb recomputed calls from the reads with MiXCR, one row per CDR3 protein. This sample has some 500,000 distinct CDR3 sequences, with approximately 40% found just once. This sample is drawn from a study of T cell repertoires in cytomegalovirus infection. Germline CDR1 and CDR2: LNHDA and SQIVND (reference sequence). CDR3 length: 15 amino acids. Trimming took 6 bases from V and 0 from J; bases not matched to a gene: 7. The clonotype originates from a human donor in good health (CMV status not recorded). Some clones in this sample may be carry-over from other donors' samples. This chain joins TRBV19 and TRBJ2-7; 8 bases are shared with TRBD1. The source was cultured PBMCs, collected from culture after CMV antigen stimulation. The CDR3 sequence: CASRTGTGNSYEQYF. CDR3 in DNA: TGTGCCAGTAGAACCGGGACAGGTAACTCCTACGAGCAGTACTTC.